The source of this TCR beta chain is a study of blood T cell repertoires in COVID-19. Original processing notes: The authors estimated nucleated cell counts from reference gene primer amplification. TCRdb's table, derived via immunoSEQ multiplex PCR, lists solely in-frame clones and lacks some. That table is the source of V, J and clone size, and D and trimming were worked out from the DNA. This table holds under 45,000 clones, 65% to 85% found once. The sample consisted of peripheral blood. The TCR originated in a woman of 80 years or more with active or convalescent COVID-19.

DNA for the CDR3: TGTGCCAGCAGTTTTTTGGGGGCGCCCTATGGCTACACCTTC. It yields the protein CASSFLGAPYGYTF. The V and J genes are TRBV28 and TRBJ1-2; TRBD1 might be the D (6 bases). This CDR3 comprises 14 residues. Germline V gene sequence: CDR1 MDHEN, CDR2 SYDVKM. V lost 3 bases to trimming and J lost 4 bases, with 12 bases between them.